This paragraph covers one TCR beta chain sequence. The antigen remains unidentified. The source of the sample is a study of shared clonotypes between healthy human individuals. Study-level results: Between a handful of donors, naive CD4 clonotypes were shared at a level of about 5%. Generally, estimated richness proved larger in naive subsets than it did in memory subsets.

Germline CDR1 is LNHDA and CDR2 is SQIVND (reference sequence). The CDR3 runs to 17 residues. J gave up 2 bases and V 4 bases, and 10 bases lay outside the gene matches. Data came from immunoSEQ multiplex PCR; TCRdb stores just in-frame clones and leaves some out. The repertoire holds around 2.5 million clones, approximately 94% seen once, with 0.36% in the top ten. The rearrangement uses TRBV19 and TRBJ2-4; 8 bases agree with TRBD1. The receptor was derived from a man between 18 and 29 years old in good health. Some clones in this sample may be carry-over from other donors' samples. The material sequenced was naive CD4+ T cells from PBMCs. Subset defined: CD45RA+ positively selected. DNA of the CDR3: TGTGCCAGTAGTACCGGACAGGGTTCAGCTACCAAAAACATTCAGTACTTC. This codes for CASSTGQGSATKNIQYF.